The T cell receptor (beta chain) under discussion was sequenced for a study of regulatory T cells in long-lasting Graves disease. This clonotype appeared many times. Its matching antigen is unknown. Study observations and caveats: There were preferences for TRBV28, TRBJ1-2 and TRBJ2-5 in persistent disease.

The germline V gene has CDR1 SGHTA and CDR2 FQGTGA. The V gene end was trimmed by 4 bases and the J gene end by 8 bases; junction bases not matched to a gene: 8. The CDR3 is 14 residues long. Assembly of TCR beta libraries relied on iRepertoire HTBI primers together with Arm-PCR of CDR3 regions. TCRdb itself ran the multiplex PCR reads through MiXCR, one entry per CDR3 protein. Of under 800,000 distinct CDR3 sequences listed, approximately 15% were seen once; the top ten hold roughly 18%. Indicated time point: newly diagnosed GD, antithyroid drugs for less than 3 months. PBMCs were the source of the RNA used for TCR sequencing. Staff drew roughly 10 milliliters of peripheral blood into EDTA tubes. This sample was also put to use in a study of T cells in Graves' hyperthyroidism and ophthalmopathy. According to that study: Exclusion of patients followed from uncontrolled infection, other autoimmune disease, pregnancy or lactation. Stable hyperthyroidism was told apart from ophthalmopathy by a model built on 13 V-J features.

This sample comprised peripheral blood mononuclear cells (PBMCs), obtained at new diagnosis, from a patient treated with antithyroid drugs. This TCR was sampled from a woman in her twenties or thirties with Graves disease. J is TRBJ2-1 and V is TRBV7-3; 7 nucleotides align to TRBD1. The CDR3 sequence: CASSSTGPGDEQFF. CDR3 nucleotide sequence: TGTGCCAGCAGCTCGACAGGGCCAGGGGATGAGCAGTTCTTC.